The rows below give T cell receptor beta chains drawn from one sample of a study of blood T cell repertoires in COVID-19. The table came from immunoSEQ multiplex PCR; TCRdb's copy has only in-frame clones and leaves some out. The sample holds about 58,000 clones, about 88% seen once. The sample consisted of peripheral blood. These receptors originate from a woman aged 55-70 years with active COVID-19. The CDR3 runs from the conserved cysteine through the conserved F or W. A D gene is named only where the DNA matches it firmly. A row's size may be missing; if present it is once, few, many or a size class.

>-|TRBD2|TRBJ2-7|15|TRBV10-2
CASRLGLAGPYEQYF
TGCGCCAGCAGGTTAGGACTAGCGGGACCCTACGAGCAGTACTTC
>-|-|TRBJ1-6|13|TRBV6-6
CASSYSIDSPLHF
TGTGCCAGCAGTTACTCGATAGATTCACCCCTCCACTTT
>-|-|TRBJ1-5|16|TRBV24-1
CATSPLGGGGNQPQHF
TGTGCCACCAGCCCCCTGGGGGGGGGTGGTAATCAGCCCCAGCATTTT
>once|TRBD1|TRBJ1-1|13|TRBV4-1
CASSQRTGSEAFF
TGCGCCAGCAGCCAACGGACAGGGTCTGAAGCTTTCTTT
>-|-|TRBJ1-5|15|TRBV7-9
CASSLEGGSNQPQHF
TGTGCCAGCAGCTTAGAGGGAGGAAGCAATCAGCCCCAGCATTTT
>-|-|TRBJ1-1|11|TRBV3-1/TRBV3-2
CASTSGREAFF
TGTGCCAGCACCTCGGGGAGAGAAGCTTTCTTT
>-|-|TRBJ2-7|14|TRBV11-2
CASSLRQTLYEQYF
TGTGCCAGCAGCTTAAGACAGACCCTCTACGAGCAGTACTTC
>-|TRBD1|TRBJ2-5|13|TRBV5-1
CASRPGTEETQYF
TGCGCCAGCAGACCCGGGACAGAAGAGACCCAGTACTTC
>once|TRBD2|TRBJ2-7|16|TRBV18
CASSPRGGSSSYEQYF
TGTGCCAGCTCACCACGGGGAGGGAGTAGCTCCTACGAGCAGTACTTC
>-|TRBD2|TRBJ2-7|16|TRBV7-2
CASSLGSGGAPREQYF
TGTGCCAGCAGCTTAGGTAGCGGGGGGGCTCCGAGGGAGCAGTACTTC
>-|TRBD2|TRBJ2-1|18|TRBV11-3
CASSSNIALAGGGNEQFF
TGTGCCAGCAGCTCCAACATCGCCTTGGCGGGGGGGGGCAATGAGCAGTTCTTC
>-|TRBD1|TRBJ1-4|17|TRBV25-1
CASSPVLGTGDNEKLFF
TGTGCCAGCAGTCCCGTCTTGGGGACAGGAGATAATGAAAAACTGTTTTTT
>-|TRBD1|TRBJ2-7|13|TRBV7-9
CASSLQGQGEQYF
TGTGCCAGCAGCCTACAGGGGCAAGGGGAGCAGTACTTC
>-|TRBD1|TRBJ2-7|13|TRBV6-5
CASSRTGTYEQYF
TGTGCCAGCAGCCGGACAGGCACCTACGAGCAGTACTTC
>once|TRBD2|TRBJ2-1|17|TRBV18
CASSPQVSGGTYNEQFF
TGTGCCAGCTCACCACAGGTTAGCGGGGGGACCTACAATGAGCAGTTCTTC
>-|-|TRBJ2-2|14|TRBV5-1
CASSLGLEVGELFF
TGCGCCAGCAGCTTGGGACTAGAGGTCGGGGAGCTGTTTTTT
>-|-|TRBJ1-2|16|TRBV6-5
CASSYARALSGYGYTF
TGTGCCAGCAGTTACGCCAGGGCCCTCTCAGGATATGGCTACACCTTC
>-|TRBD2|TRBJ2-5|18|TRBV7-7
CASSSISGGAFFQETQYF
TGTGCCAGCAGCTCAATTAGCGGGGGGGCCTTTTTCCAAGAGACCCAGTACTTC
>-|TRBD1|TRBJ1-2|13|TRBV5-1
CASSGGGGYGYTF
TGCGCCAGCAGCGGAGGGGGCGGCTATGGCTACACCTTC
>-|-|TRBJ2-3|16|TRBV30
CAWSVRLRDLGDTQYF
TGTGCCTGGAGTGTAAGACTTCGGGATTTGGGGGATACGCAGTATTTT
>-|TRBD1|TRBJ1-4|17|TRBV6-6
CASSPWVLTGGSEKLFF
TGTGCCAGCAGTCCTTGGGTGTTAACAGGGGGCTCTGAAAAACTGTTTTTT
>-|-|TRBJ2-5|15|TRBV29-1
CSVARGSGREETQYF
TGCAGCGTGGCGCGCGGCAGTGGGCGGGAAGAGACCCAGTACTTC
>once|-|TRBJ1-1|14|TRBV9
CASSVGAMNTEAFF
TGTGCCAGCAGCGTTGGAGCCATGAACACTGAAGCTTTCTTT
>-|-|TRBJ2-7|16|TRBV10-1
CASSESRAGVPYEQYF
TGCGCCAGCAGTGAGTCGCGGGCAGGGGTTCCCTACGAGCAGTACTTC
>-|TRBD1|TRBJ1-2|16|TRBV19
CASSIDPGTGGDGYTF
TGTGCCAGTAGTATAGATCCCGGGACAGGGGGCGACGGCTACACCTTC
>-|TRBD1|TRBJ2-7|14|TRBV19
CASGRTGGTYEQYF
TGTGCCAGTGGGAGGACAGGGGGAACTTACGAGCAGTACTTC
>-|-|TRBJ1-2|14|TRBV2
CASRNPTEFYGYTF
TGTGCCAGCAGGAACCCTACAGAATTCTATGGCTACACCTTC
>-|-|TRBJ2-2|14|TRBV10-1
CASSAFQGTGELFF
TGCGCCAGCAGTGCTTTCCAGGGCACCGGGGAGCTGTTTTTT
>-|TRBD2|TRBJ2-7|15|TRBV4-3
CASSQWLAGGHEQYF
TGCGCCAGCAGCCAGTGGCTAGCGGGGGGGCACGAGCAGTACTTC
>-|TRBD2|TRBJ2-3|15|TRBV12-5
CASGQTSGPVDTQYF
TGTGCTAGTGGTCAGACTAGCGGGCCGGTTGATACGCAGTATTTT
>-|-|TRBJ1-1|12|TRBV28
CASTLLGQAAFF
TGTGCCAGCACCCTCCTGGGCCAGGCAGCTTTCTTT
>few|TRBD1|TRBJ2-2|17|TRBV12-5
CASRPPGTGGNTGELFF
TGTGCTAGTCGTCCCCCCGGGACAGGGGGAAACACCGGGGAGCTGTTTTTT